The source of this T cell receptor (beta chain) is a study of human T cells and chemical hapten exposure. In this sample, this clonotype turned up a few times. Per the germline V gene, CDR1 is SGDLS and CDR2 is YYNGEE. This CDR3 spans 16 amino acids. Trimming cost V 0 bases and J 2 bases, with 12 bases left between them. One entry per CDR3 protein, called by TCRdb with MiXCR from the RACE reads. The sample has under 450,000 distinct CDR3 sequences; nearly 6.5% are singletons. The time point is: patch test 2, 6 weeks after DPC sensitization. Sample treatment: therapeutic diphenylcyclopropenone sensitization with weekly scalp DPC.

This chain uses TRBV9 with TRBJ2-1; D gene unclear. The sample in question was whole blood, obtained in connection with sensitization to the hapten diphenylcyclopropenone (DPC). The sequence came from a woman younger than 35 with alopecia areata. Some clones in this sample may be carry-over from other donors' samples. The CDR3 DNA follows: TGTGCCAGCAGCGTAGAGGCGGACGAGCCCTACAATGAGCAGTTCTTC. Its protein product is CASSVEADEPYNEQFF.